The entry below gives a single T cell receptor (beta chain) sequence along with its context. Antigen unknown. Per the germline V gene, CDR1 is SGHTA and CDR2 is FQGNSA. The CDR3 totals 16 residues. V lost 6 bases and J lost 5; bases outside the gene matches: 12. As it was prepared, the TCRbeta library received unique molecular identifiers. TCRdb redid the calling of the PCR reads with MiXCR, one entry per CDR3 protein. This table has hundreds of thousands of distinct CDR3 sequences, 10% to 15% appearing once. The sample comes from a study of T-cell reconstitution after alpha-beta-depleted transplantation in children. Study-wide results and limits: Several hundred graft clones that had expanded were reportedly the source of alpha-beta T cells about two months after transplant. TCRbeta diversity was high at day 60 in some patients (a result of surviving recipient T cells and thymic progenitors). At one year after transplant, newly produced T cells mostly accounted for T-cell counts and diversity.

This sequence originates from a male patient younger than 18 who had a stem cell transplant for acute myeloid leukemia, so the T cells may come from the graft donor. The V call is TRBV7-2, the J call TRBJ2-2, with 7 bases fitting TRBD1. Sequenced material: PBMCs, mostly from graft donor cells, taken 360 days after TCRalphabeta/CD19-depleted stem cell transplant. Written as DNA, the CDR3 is TGTGCCAGCAGTATGGGGACAGCGTTCAGGACCGGGGAGCTGTTTTTT. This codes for CASSMGTAFRTGELFF.